The rows below give T cell receptor beta chains drawn from one sample of a study of long-term antiretroviral therapy in people with HIV. Repertoires were generated with immunoSEQ multiplex PCR, while TCRdb's copy carries only in-frame clones and drops some. The sample includes about 41,000 clones, 94% of them seen just once. The starting material was unsorted PBMCs, obtained just over 9 years after starting antiretroviral therapy. The receptors originated from a man aged 30 to 39 with HIV. CDR3s include the opening cysteine and the closing phenylalanine or tryptophan. A D gene is named only where the DNA matches it firmly. The size entry is marked missing in some rows and otherwise reads once, few, many or a size class.

cdr3_nt: TGTGCCAGCAGCTTAAACACCTTGGCCCCCTACAATGAGCAGTTCTTC
cdr3_aa: CASSLNTLAPYNEQFF
v_call: TRBV11-2
d_call: .
j_call: TRBJ2-1
clone_size: .
cdr3_length: 16

cdr3_nt: TGTGCCAGCAGTGAGAGTCAGGGCTCGACTGAAGCTTTCTTT
cdr3_aa: CASSESQGSTEAFF
v_call: TRBV25-1
d_call: .
j_call: TRBJ1-1
clone_size: .
cdr3_length: 14

cdr3_nt: TGTGCCAGCAGTGAGGGAGGCAGGAGTCAGCCCCAGCATTTT
cdr3_aa: CASSEGGRSQPQHF
v_call: TRBV6-1
d_call: .
j_call: TRBJ1-5
clone_size: .
cdr3_length: 14

cdr3_nt: TGTGCCAGCAGTCCCCAGGCGGGAGCTTTCTTT
cdr3_aa: CASSPQAGAFF
v_call: TRBV2
d_call: .
j_call: TRBJ1-1
clone_size: .
cdr3_length: 11

cdr3_nt: TGCAGTGCTAGTACCGGGGCCGGGGCTTTCTTT
cdr3_aa: CSASTGAGAFF
v_call: TRBV20-1
d_call: .
j_call: TRBJ1-1
clone_size: once
cdr3_length: 11

cdr3_nt: TGTGCTAGCAGCCGAGATGGGCAAGAGACCCAGTACTTC
cdr3_aa: CASSRDGQETQYF
v_call: TRBV7-7
d_call: .
j_call: TRBJ2-5
clone_size: .
cdr3_length: 13

cdr3_nt: TGTGCCAGCAGCTCGGCGGGACTAGATCTCGCCGGGGCCAACGTCCTGACTTTC
cdr3_aa: CASSSAGLDLAGANVLTF
v_call: TRBV7-8
d_call: TRBD2
j_call: TRBJ2-6
clone_size: few
cdr3_length: 18

cdr3_nt: TGTGCCAGCAGTTACGGGGGCGGGGGAAGCACAGATACGCAGTATTTT
cdr3_aa: CASSYGGGGSTDTQYF
v_call: TRBV6-6
d_call: .
j_call: TRBJ2-3
clone_size: once
cdr3_length: 16

cdr3_nt: TGTGCCAGCAGCGTAGGCCCTAGCGGCCAAGAGACCCAGTACTTC
cdr3_aa: CASSVGPSGQETQYF
v_call: TRBV9
d_call: TRBD2
j_call: TRBJ2-5
clone_size: .
cdr3_length: 15

cdr3_nt: TGTGCCAGCAGTTACGAAGGGGGGAGGACAGATACGCAGTATTTT
cdr3_aa: CASSYEGGRTDTQYF
v_call: TRBV6-6
d_call: .
j_call: TRBJ2-3
clone_size: .
cdr3_length: 15

cdr3_nt: TGTGCCTGGAGCGGGACAGCTAACTATGGCTACACCTTC
cdr3_aa: CAWSGTANYGYTF
v_call: TRBV30
d_call: TRBD1
j_call: TRBJ1-2
clone_size: .
cdr3_length: 13

cdr3_nt: TGCGCCAGCAGAGCCCCGACAGTCTTTCAAGCGCATCAGCCCCAGCATTTT
cdr3_aa: CASRAPTVFQAHQPQHF
v_call: TRBV10-1
d_call: .
j_call: TRBJ1-5
clone_size: once
cdr3_length: 17

cdr3_nt: TGTGCCAGTAGTATCCAGGACGTAAAAGGTAATGAGCAGTTCTTC
cdr3_aa: CASSIQDVKGNEQFF
v_call: TRBV19
d_call: .
j_call: TRBJ2-1
clone_size: .
cdr3_length: 15

cdr3_nt: TGTGCCAGTAGTAGTGGAGACCACAAAAACATTCAGTACTTC
cdr3_aa: CASSSGDHKNIQYF
v_call: TRBV19
d_call: .
j_call: TRBJ2-4
clone_size: .
cdr3_length: 14

cdr3_nt: TGTGCCATCAGTGATCGAGCGGGGGCCGGGGAGACCCAGTACTTC
cdr3_aa: CAISDRAGAGETQYF
v_call: TRBV10-3
d_call: TRBD2
j_call: TRBJ2-5
clone_size: .
cdr3_length: 15

cdr3_nt: TGTGCCAGCAGCTTACAAGGGGGAGTTCCCTACGAGCAGTACTTC
cdr3_aa: CASSLQGGVPYEQYF
v_call: TRBV7-3
d_call: .
j_call: TRBJ2-7
clone_size: .
cdr3_length: 15

cdr3_nt: TGTGCCAGCACTAGCGGGGAGAACACCGGGGAGCTGTTTTTT
cdr3_aa: CASTSGENTGELFF
v_call: TRBV5-4
d_call: TRBD2
j_call: TRBJ2-2
clone_size: few
cdr3_length: 14

cdr3_nt: TGTGCCAGCAGCGAGGGACTAGCGGGGGGGCTGGGCACAGATACGCAGTATTTT
cdr3_aa: CASSEGLAGGLGTDTQYF
v_call: TRBV7-3
d_call: TRBD2
j_call: TRBJ2-3
clone_size: .
cdr3_length: 18

cdr3_nt: TGTGCCAGCAGTCAGGGGGGAAGGGAGACCCAGTACTTC
cdr3_aa: CASSQGGRETQYF
v_call: TRBV28
d_call: .
j_call: TRBJ2-5
clone_size: .
cdr3_length: 13

cdr3_nt: TGTGCCAGCAGTTTGGACAGGGCCTCAAGAAACACCATATATTTT
cdr3_aa: CASSLDRASRNTIYF
v_call: TRBV6-1
d_call: TRBD1
j_call: TRBJ1-3
clone_size: .
cdr3_length: 15

cdr3_nt: TGTGCCTGGAGCCTAGACGGGAACACTGAAGCTTTCTTT
cdr3_aa: CAWSLDGNTEAFF
v_call: TRBV30
d_call: .
j_call: TRBJ1-1
clone_size: .
cdr3_length: 13

cdr3_nt: TGTGCCAGCAGCTTAGAGTCGCAGTTAGGTAATGAGCAGTTCTTC
cdr3_aa: CASSLESQLGNEQFF
v_call: TRBV11-2
d_call: .
j_call: TRBJ2-1
clone_size: .
cdr3_length: 15

cdr3_nt: TGTGCCAGCAGTTGGCGGACAGCTTCCACAGATACGCAGTATTTT
cdr3_aa: CASSWRTASTDTQYF
v_call: TRBV6-6
d_call: .
j_call: TRBJ2-3
clone_size: .
cdr3_length: 15

cdr3_nt: TGTGCCAGCAGCTTAGCGTACAGGGGGCGCGACAAGAACACTGAAGCTTTCTTT
cdr3_aa: CASSLAYRGRDKNTEAFF
v_call: TRBV7-9
d_call: TRBD1
j_call: TRBJ1-1
clone_size: .
cdr3_length: 18

cdr3_nt: TGTGCCAGCAGCTTGCCGGGGGGGATGACAGATACGCAGTATTTT
cdr3_aa: CASSLPGGMTDTQYF
v_call: TRBV5-6
d_call: TRBD2
j_call: TRBJ2-3
clone_size: .
cdr3_length: 15

cdr3_nt: TGTGCCAGCAGTGACGGTACCAATCAGCCCCAGCATTTT
cdr3_aa: CASSDGTNQPQHF
v_call: TRBV6-4
d_call: .
j_call: TRBJ1-5
clone_size: .
cdr3_length: 13

cdr3_nt: TGTGCCAGCAGTGAGGGTAGGACTTCGTTGGGCGGGGAGCTGTTTTTT
cdr3_aa: CASSEGRTSLGGELFF
v_call: TRBV2
d_call: .
j_call: TRBJ2-2
clone_size: once
cdr3_length: 16

cdr3_nt: TGTGCCAGCAGCTTTCCGGGGGAAACAGATACGCAGTATTTT
cdr3_aa: CASSFPGETDTQYF
v_call: TRBV5-8
d_call: .
j_call: TRBJ2-3
clone_size: once
cdr3_length: 14

cdr3_nt: TGTGCCAGCAGCGTCAGCAACATGAACACTGAAGCTTTCTTT
cdr3_aa: CASSVSNMNTEAFF
v_call: TRBV7-6
d_call: .
j_call: TRBJ1-1
clone_size: .
cdr3_length: 14

cdr3_nt: TGTGCCAGCAGTTCGGGACTAGAGACCCGGGATACGCAGTATTTT
cdr3_aa: CASSSGLETRDTQYF
v_call: TRBV28
d_call: TRBD2
j_call: TRBJ2-3
clone_size: .
cdr3_length: 15

cdr3_nt: TGTGCTAGCAGCCGGGGGGAGACCACCGGGGAGCTGTTTTTT
cdr3_aa: CASSRGETTGELFF
v_call: TRBV7-7
d_call: TRBD2
j_call: TRBJ2-2
clone_size: once
cdr3_length: 14

cdr3_nt: TGCGCCAGCAGCTTGGTGGCTAGCGGGGGGACCGGGGAGCTGTTTTTT
cdr3_aa: CASSLVASGGTGELFF
v_call: TRBV5-1
d_call: TRBD2
j_call: TRBJ2-2
clone_size: .
cdr3_length: 16

cdr3_nt: TGCAGCGCTTCAAGGGGGGCAGGCACAGATACGCAGTATTTT
cdr3_aa: CSASRGAGTDTQYF
v_call: TRBV29-1
d_call: .
j_call: TRBJ2-3
clone_size: .
cdr3_length: 14

cdr3_nt: TGTGCCAGCAGCGTAGAGCGGGAGCTGTTTTTT
cdr3_aa: CASSVERELFF
v_call: TRBV9
d_call: .
j_call: TRBJ2-2
clone_size: .
cdr3_length: 11

cdr3_nt: TGTGCCAGCAGCTCCTTACCGGGACAGGGGACTGAAGCTTTCTTT
cdr3_aa: CASSSLPGQGTEAFF
v_call: TRBV7-6
d_call: TRBD1
j_call: TRBJ1-1
clone_size: .
cdr3_length: 15

cdr3_nt: TGTGCCAGCAGTTTATCGCCGGGAACTGAAGCTTTCTTT
cdr3_aa: CASSLSPGTEAFF
v_call: TRBV27
d_call: .
j_call: TRBJ1-1
clone_size: .
cdr3_length: 13

cdr3_nt: TGTGCCAGCAGCCCCTCGCTGGGACAGCATTCCTACGAGCAGTACTTC
cdr3_aa: CASSPSLGQHSYEQYF
v_call: TRBV7-8
d_call: TRBD1
j_call: TRBJ2-7
clone_size: .
cdr3_length: 16

cdr3_nt: TGTGCCAGCAGCCATCGATTAGAAGCGGGGGGTTGGGAGACCCAGTACTTC
cdr3_aa: CASSHRLEAGGWETQYF
v_call: TRBV4-2
d_call: TRBD2
j_call: TRBJ2-5
clone_size: .
cdr3_length: 17

cdr3_nt: TGTGCCAGCAGCTGGGGGGACTCCTCCTACGAGCAGTACTTC
cdr3_aa: CASSWGDSSYEQYF
v_call: TRBV7-6
d_call: .
j_call: TRBJ2-7
clone_size: .
cdr3_length: 14

cdr3_nt: TGTGCCTGGATTAAGGGGCTAGCGGGGGGCCTCCGCGTCTATGAGCAGTTCTTC
cdr3_aa: CAWIKGLAGGLRVYEQFF
v_call: TRBV30
d_call: TRBD2
j_call: TRBJ2-1
clone_size: .
cdr3_length: 18

cdr3_nt: TGTGCCAGCAGCTTTGGACTGTTTAACTATGGCTACACCTTC
cdr3_aa: CASSFGLFNYGYTF
v_call: TRBV7-8
d_call: .
j_call: TRBJ1-2
clone_size: .
cdr3_length: 14

cdr3_nt: TGTGCCAGCAGTAGGAAGGACCCAAGGGCGTACTACGAGCAGTACTTC
cdr3_aa: CASSRKDPRAYYEQYF
v_call: TRBV27
d_call: .
j_call: TRBJ2-7
clone_size: .
cdr3_length: 16

cdr3_nt: TGCGCCAGCAGTCAGACAGGAGGTTACGAAAAACTGTTTTTT
cdr3_aa: CASSQTGGYEKLFF
v_call: TRBV4-1
d_call: .
j_call: TRBJ1-4
clone_size: .
cdr3_length: 14